The rows below give T cell receptor beta chains drawn from one sample of a study of tumor and adjacent non-tumor tissue in lung cancer. TCRdb re-called the multiplex PCR reads through MiXCR, storing one row per CDR3 protein. The sample holds approximately 86,000 distinct CDR3 sequences, over 60% seen once. Sequencing input: lung tumor tissue. These receptors were collected from a middle-aged woman with non-small cell lung cancer. Both conserved end residues are part of each CDR3. A D gene is named only where the DNA matches it firmly. Only part of the rows carry a size: once, few, many, or a class if the clone is expanded.

v_gene: TRBV14
j_gene: TRBJ2-1
abundance: many
d_gene: TRBD2
CDR3nt: TGTGCCAGCAGCCAAGGCCCCCGCCCGGGACTATCGAAAAGCTCCTACAATGAGCAGTTCTTC
CDR3aa: CASSQGPRPGLSKSSYNEQFF

v_gene: TRBV5-1
j_gene: TRBJ2-2
abundance: -
d_gene: TRBD1
CDR3nt: TGCGCCAGCGGACAGGGGGAGACCGGGGAGCAGTTTTTT
CDR3aa: CASGQGETGEQFF

v_gene: TRBV7-8
j_gene: TRBJ1-5
abundance: -
d_gene: TRBD1
CDR3nt: TGTGCCAGCAGCCTCCTCGGGACAGAAACCAATCAGCCCCAGCATTTT
CDR3aa: CASSLLGTETNQPQHF

v_gene: TRBV28
j_gene: TRBJ2-2
abundance: -
d_gene: -
CDR3nt: TGTACCAGCAGTTTATGGGCCAGGGAGCTGTTTTTT
CDR3aa: CTSSLWARELFF

v_gene: TRBV20-1
j_gene: TRBJ2-7
abundance: -
d_gene: -
CDR3nt: TGCAGCTGGGGCCTCTACGGGCAGTACTTC
CDR3aa: CSWGLYGQYF

v_gene: TRBV11-2
j_gene: TRBJ2-3
abundance: -
d_gene: TRBD2
CDR3nt: TGTGCCAGCAGTTTAGTTACTAGCGGGAGAGTTGGAGACACGCAGTATTTT
CDR3aa: CASSLVTSGRVGDTQYF

v_gene: TRBV11-2
j_gene: TRBJ2-7
abundance: medium-sized
d_gene: -
CDR3nt: TGTGCCAGCAGCTTAGGTGGGGGCAGGCAATACGAGCAGTACTTC
CDR3aa: CASSLGGGRQYEQYF

v_gene: TRBV29-1
j_gene: TRBJ2-4
abundance: -
d_gene: TRBD2
CDR3nt: TGCAACGTTGAAGATGTTAGTGGGGGGGTGGTAGGCAAAAACATTCAGTACTTC
CDR3aa: CNVEDVSGGVVGKNIQYF

v_gene: TRBV11-1
j_gene: TRBJ1-4
abundance: -
d_gene: -
CDR3nt: TGTCCCAGCAACTTAGACTACGAGACGGGAACCGAAAAACTGTTTTTT
CDR3aa: CPSNLDYETGTEKLFF

v_gene: TRBV6-5
j_gene: TRBJ2-7
abundance: -
d_gene: -
CDR3nt: TGTCTCACCAAACGACGGACAGAGAGCTACGAGCAGTACTTC
CDR3aa: CLTKRRTESYEQYF

v_gene: TRBV24-1
j_gene: TRBJ2-2
abundance: -
d_gene: -
CDR3nt: TGTGCCACCAGTGAAGACAGCCCCACCGAGGAGTTGTTTTTT
CDR3aa: CATSEDSPTEELFF

v_gene: TRBV5-1
j_gene: TRBJ2-1
abundance: -
d_gene: -
CDR3nt: TGCGCCAGCAGTCTGGGCCAGTCCTACAGTGAGCAGTTCTTC
CDR3aa: CASSLGQSYSEQFF

v_gene: TRBV28
j_gene: TRBJ1-2
abundance: -
d_gene: -
CDR3nt: TGTGTCAGCATTGGGCAGACTGGAGAAGGCTACACCTTC
CDR3aa: CVSIGQTGEGYTF